These T cell receptor beta chains were read from a single sample in a study of T-cell reconstitution after alpha-beta-depleted transplantation in children. TCRdb re-called the PCR reads through MiXCR, storing one row per CDR3 protein. The sample carries around 500,000 distinct CDR3 sequences, roughly 24% recorded once. Material: PBMCs, mostly from graft donor cells, obtained 360 days after TCRalphabeta/CD19-depleted stem cell transplant. The source is a boy in the first two years of life who had a stem cell transplant for acute myeloid leukemia, so the T cells may come from the graft donor. Each CDR3 is given with its conserved first and last residue. A D gene is named only where the DNA matches it firmly. Clone sizes are given selectively: once, few, many, or a class where the clone is expanded.

TRBV29-1	many	-	TRBJ2-2	CSVVKGWTGELFF
TRBV29-1	many	-	TRBJ2-5	CSVWTSEGETQYF
TRBV7-9	-	TRBD1	TRBJ2-5	CASSLGGTGWETQYF
TRBV7-2	-	-	TRBJ2-1	CASSPRGLSPYNEQFF
TRBV25-1	few	TRBD1	TRBJ2-1	CASSESGGEFF
TRBV29-1	few	-	TRBJ2-3	CSVEDETGPDTQYF
TRBV29-1	many	-	TRBJ1-1	CSVEWGGNTEAFF
TRBV3-1	-	TRBD1	TRBJ2-7	CASSPQLGQTYEQYF
TRBV12-3/TRBV12-4	-	-	TRBJ2-1	CASSFHYTGQFF
TRBV2	few	-	TRBJ1-1	CASTDGGWTEAFF
TRBV20-1	few	-	TRBJ1-1	CSGQLQNTEAFF
TRBV7-8	many	-	TRBJ2-3	CASSLLRGGITDTQYF
TRBV11-2	-	TRBD1	TRBJ2-1	CASSTPLGQSILSSYNEQFF
TRBV20-1	-	TRBD2	TRBJ2-2	CSARDPSSGGDTGELFF
TRBV29-1	-	TRBD2	TRBJ2-3	CSVVGLAVPRTDTQYF
TRBV12-3/TRBV12-4	-	TRBD2	TRBJ2-1	CASSSSGGPLNEQFF
TRBV6-1	few	-	TRBJ2-1	CASSPPYRYNEQFF
TRBV30	-	TRBD2	TRBJ2-7	CAWKRGAYYEQYF
TRBV6-5	many	-	TRBJ2-7	CASSYSDGRAYEQYF
TRBV18	many	TRBD1	TRBJ1-1	CASSPETGGSTEAFF
TRBV5-1	-	-	TRBJ2-2	CASRSGSGELFF
TRBV6-1	many	TRBD1	TRBJ2-7	CASSQSITGTGTYEQYF
TRBV24-1	few	TRBD1	TRBJ2-1	CATSDWGDRGHNEQFF
TRBV15	once	TRBD1	TRBJ2-7	CATSMGQFPYEQYF
TRBV6-5	many	TRBD1	TRBJ1-5	CASSYSNRGNQPQHF
TRBV20-1	-	-	TRBJ2-7	CCARDRDTSYEQYF
TRBV7-8	few	-	TRBJ2-3	CASSFGQDTDTQYF
TRBV5-1	-	-	TRBJ2-3	CASRPSPSDTQYF
TRBV12-3/TRBV12-4	few	-	TRBJ2-7	CASRGTMYEQYF
TRBV20-1	few	-	TRBJ1-6	CSARGRAVGNSPLHF
TRBV12-3/TRBV12-4	-	TRBD2	TRBJ2-3	CASSLFGGVSTDTQYF
TRBV11-2	many	TRBD1	TRBJ2-2	CASSPGQGVNTNTGELFF